This T cell receptor beta chain was observed in a study of shared clonotypes between healthy human individuals. Notes on the study in general: The study generally estimated greater richness for naive than memory subsets.

Trimming stripped 11 bases from V and 8 bases from J, with 15 bases between. The germline V gene has CDR1 LNHDA and CDR2 SQIVND (reference sequence). This CDR3 has 11 amino acids. As to this clone: The antigen is not known.

The protocol was immunoSEQ multiplex PCR, while the TCRdb copy is restricted to in-frame clones and leaves out a portion. The table lists some 2,000,000 clones, just under 95% of them singletons. It was CD45RO-negative cells, positively selected for CCR7, that made up naive CD8 cells, with terminally differentiated effector memory CD45RA+ cells excluded. Material: naive CD8+ T cells sorted from blood. V is TRBV19 and J is TRBJ1-2; D perhaps matches TRBD1 (6 bases). The TCR sequence derives from a young man in good health. DNA of the CDR3: TGTGCCGTAGGCGGGGGGCACGGCTACACCTTC. Translated: CAVGGGHGYTF.